Listed below are T cell receptor beta chains from one sample, sequenced in a study of blood T cell repertoires in COVID-19. Here immunoSEQ multiplex PCR was the method, and the copy in TCRdb shows in-frame clones only, minus some. Among approximately 120,000 clones listed, approximately 74% were seen once. Specimen: peripheral blood. These receptors all come from a man aged 60 to 75 with acute or convalescent COVID-19. Both conserved end residues are part of each CDR3. The D gene is left open where the match is weak. Only some rows state a clone size, as once, few, many or a class for expanded clones.

TRBV5-1,TRBJ2-5,TRBD2,.,CASSFSAGGQETQYF,TGCGCCAGCAGCTTTTCAGCGGGAGGTCAAGAGACCCAGTACTTC
TRBV29-1,TRBJ1-1,TRBD1,few,CSVPGQGLGVNTEAFF,TGCAGCGTTCCGGGACAGGGGTTAGGCGTGAACACTGAAGCTTTCTTT
TRBV18,TRBJ2-5,TRBD1,.,CASSPNTGVGTQYF,TGTGCCAGCTCACCGAACACAGGGGTCGGGACCCAGTACTTC
TRBV18,TRBJ1-2,.,once,CASSPPTPDKGSGGYTF,TGTGCCAGCTCACCGCCCACCCCGGACAAGGGATCAGGTGGCTACACCTTC
TRBV12-3/TRBV12-4,TRBJ2-7,.,.,CASRRDNLGEQYF,TGTGCCAGCAGGAGGGACAACCTGGGAGAGCAGTACTTC
TRBV6-5,TRBJ1-1,TRBD1,.,CASSQRDSRNTEAFF,TGTGCCAGCAGTCAACGGGACAGCCGGAACACTGAAGCTTTCTTT
TRBV19,TRBJ2-5,.,.,CASSILQDSRTQYF,TGTGCCAGTAGTATCCTTCAGGACAGTAGAACCCAGTACTTC
TRBV6-5,TRBJ1-1,.,.,CASSYEVNTEAFF,TGTGCCAGCAGTTACGAGGTGAACACTGAAGCTTTCTTT
TRBV24-1,TRBJ2-3,.,.,CATSDLMLGADTQYF,TGTGCCACCAGTGATTTGATGTTGGGAGCAGATACGCAGTATTTT
TRBV5-1,TRBJ2-7,TRBD2,once,CASTQLAGAGYEQYF,TGCGCCAGCACCCAACTAGCGGGCGCTGGTTACGAGCAGTACTTC
TRBV2,TRBJ2-3,TRBD2,.,CASSSRLAGEADTQYF,TGTGCCAGCAGTTCCCGACTAGCGGGAGAGGCAGATACGCAGTATTTT
TRBV11-1,TRBJ1-4,.,.,CASSFSGRKLGEKLFF,TGTGCCAGCAGCTTCTCCGGGAGGAAGCTAGGGGAAAAACTGTTTTTT
TRBV7-3,TRBJ2-5,.,.,CASSSVGGPGKTQYF,TGTGCCAGCAGCTCTGTGGGGGGGCCCGGAAAGACCCAGTACTTC
TRBV9,TRBJ1-2,.,.,CASSDPSGVGYYGYTF,TGTGCCAGCAGCGACCCTTCGGGGGTCGGCTACTATGGCTACACCTTC
TRBV5-1,TRBJ2-1,TRBD2,.,CASTENSGGVEQFF,TGCGCCAGCACCGAGAATAGCGGGGGGGTTGAGCAGTTCTTC
TRBV7-2,TRBJ2-4,.,.,CASSFGGATKNIQYF,TGTGCCAGCAGCTTTGGGGGGGCTACCAAAAACATTCAGTACTTC
TRBV6-5,TRBJ1-1,.,.,CASSYSLPIGDTEAFF,TGTGCCAGCAGTTACTCGCTCCCTATAGGGGACACTGAAGCTTTCTTT
TRBV10-3,TRBJ2-7,TRBD2,few,CAISQGGASGGLEQYF,TGTGCCATCAGCCAAGGGGGAGCTAGCGGGGGCCTCGAGCAGTACTTC
TRBV20-1,TRBJ1-2,TRBD1,.,CSAGTGDGYTF,TGCAGTGCTGGGACAGGGGATGGCTACACCTTC
TRBV6-5,TRBJ1-2,TRBD1,.,CASSYRGTVPPGYTF,TGTGCCAGCAGTTACCGGGGGACAGTTCCCCCTGGCTACACCTTC
TRBV6-5,TRBJ1-6,.,.,CASSGTAYNSPLHF,TGTGCCAGCAGCGGGACTGCTTATAATTCACCCCTCCACTTT
TRBV29-1,TRBJ2-2,.,.,CSVATVNTGELFF,TGCAGCGTAGCGACAGTGAACACCGGGGAGCTGTTTTTT
TRBV3-1/TRBV3-2,TRBJ1-2,.,once,CASSQGQQGVRGYTF,TGTGCCAGCAGCCAAGGACAGCAGGGTGTGAGAGGCTACACCTTC
TRBV7-9,TRBJ1-2,.,.,CASSLASGSPGGYTF,TGTGCCAGCAGCTTAGCGTCTGGATCCCCGGGAGGCTACACCTTC
TRBV16,TRBJ2-4,.,.,CASSLISGDSKNIQYF,TGTGCCAGCAGCCTCATCTCGGGGGACTCCAAAAACATTCAGTACTTC
TRBV7-9,TRBJ1-1,TRBD1,.,CAIQGARGEAFF,TGTGCCATACAGGGGGCGAGGGGTGAAGCTTTCTTT
TRBV12-2,TRBJ1-2,.,few,CASRFPGRPSHGYTF,TGTGCAAGTCGCTTTCCCGGGAGACCATCCCATGGCTACACCTTC
TRBV27,TRBJ2-2,TRBD2,.,CASSPNGGGRTGELFF,TGTGCCAGCAGTCCCAATGGCGGGGGGAGGACCGGGGAGCTGTTTTTT
TRBV12-3/TRBV12-4,TRBJ1-2,TRBD1,once,CASSRTGVGYTF,TGTGCCAGCAGTCGGACAGGGGTTGGCTACACCTTC
TRBV19,TRBJ1-5,.,.,CASSVGLNNQPQHF,TGTGCCAGTTCTGTGGGACTCAACAATCAGCCCCAGCATTTT
TRBV6-5,TRBJ2-1,TRBD2,.,CASSYSIGPGGTKQFF,TGTGCCAGCAGTTACTCGATTGGTCCGGGGGGAACGAAGCAGTTCTTC
TRBV29-1,TRBJ1-2,TRBD1,.,CSTQGVFGYTF,TGCAGCACACAGGGGGTTTTTGGCTACACCTTC
TRBV12-3/TRBV12-4,TRBJ2-7,.,.,CASNLNLGEQYF,TGTGCCAGCAACCTGAACCTCGGCGAGCAGTACTTC
TRBV7-8,TRBJ2-1,TRBD2,.,CASSKQAGNKGDEQFF,TGTGCCAGCAGTAAACAAGCGGGAAACAAAGGGGATGAGCAGTTCTTC
TRBV3-1/TRBV3-2,TRBJ2-7,TRBD2,few,CASSRSGDKYEQYF,TGTGCCAGCAGCCGTAGCGGGGATAAGTACGAGCAGTACTTC
TRBV29-1,TRBJ2-7,TRBD2,.,CSVEAGTSGRGEQYF,TGCAGCGTTGAAGCCGGGACTAGCGGGAGAGGCGAGCAGTACTTC
TRBV11-2,TRBJ1-1,.,.,CASSLVNVRTQNTEAFF,TGTGCCAGCAGCTTAGTTAATGTCCGGACACAGAACACTGAAGCTTTCTTT
TRBV9,TRBJ2-1,TRBD2,.,CASSSGLAGVREAYNEQFF,TGTGCCAGCAGCTCTGGACTAGCGGGAGTCCGGGAGGCCTACAATGAGCAGTTCTTC
TRBV29-1,TRBJ2-3,.,.,CSVRQARGTDTQYF,TGCAGCGTTCGACAAGCGCGGGGCACAGATACGCAGTATTTT
TRBV3-1/TRBV3-2,TRBJ2-3,TRBD2,.,CASSRTSDPPDTQYF,TGTGCCAGCAGTCGGACTAGCGATCCCCCAGATACGCAGTATTTT
TRBV4-2,TRBJ1-1,.,few,CASSQGGSEAFF,TGTGCCAGCAGCCAAGGAGGCAGTGAAGCTTTCTTT
TRBV7-8,TRBJ2-7,TRBD2,.,CASSLQTSISYEQYF,TGTGCCAGCAGCTTACAGACTAGCATTAGCTACGAGCAGTACTTC
TRBV6-5,TRBJ1-6,TRBD1,.,CAGARDRGSPLHF,TGTGCCGGGGCCCGGGACAGGGGTTCACCCCTCCACTTT
TRBV7-9,TRBJ2-7,.,few,CASSLGLLEQYF,TGTGCCAGCAGCTTAGGTTTACTCGAGCAGTACTTC
TRBV5-1,TRBJ2-1,TRBD2,.,CASSPSGVSNEQFF,TGCGCCAGCAGCCCTAGCGGGGTCTCCAATGAGCAGTTCTTC
TRBV18,TRBJ1-2,.,.,CASSPGRVEGYTF,TGTGCCAGCTCCCCCGGCAGGGTGGAAGGCTACACCTTC
TRBV4-2,TRBJ2-3,.,once,CASSPAKTDTQYF,TGTGCCAGCAGCCCTGCTAAGACAGATACGCAGTATTTT
TRBV27,TRBJ2-1,.,.,CASSLAPSSYNEQFF,TGTGCCAGCAGTCTAGCTCCGAGCTCCTACAATGAGCAGTTCTTC
TRBV6-5,TRBJ1-2,.,few,CASRRAGAPNGYTF,TGTGCCAGCAGGCGTGCTGGAGCGCCGAATGGCTACACCTTC
TRBV30,TRBJ2-7,.,.,CAWSGELSYEQYF,TGTGCCTGGAGTGGAGAGCTTTCCTACGAGCAGTACTTC
TRBV6-5,TRBJ1-2,.,.,CASRARLGGYGYTF,TGTGCCAGCAGGGCCCGACTCGGTGGGTATGGCTACACCTTC
TRBV10-1,TRBJ1-5,.,.,CASGHLVEPQHF,TGCGCCAGCGGTCACCTAGTTGAGCCCCAGCATTTT
TRBV23-1,TRBJ1-5,TRBD1,few,CASSQSHSGQGLQPQHF,TGCGCCAGCAGTCAATCACATTCGGGACAGGGTCTACAGCCCCAGCATTTT
TRBV5-1,TRBJ2-2,.,.,CASSSPGKNNGELFF,TGCGCCAGCAGCTCCCCGGGGAAAAACAACGGGGAGCTGTTTTTT
TRBV19,TRBJ1-2,TRBD1,.,CASNPGGSAAYGYTF,TGTGCCAGTAACCCAGGGGGGTCCGCCGCCTATGGCTACACCTTC